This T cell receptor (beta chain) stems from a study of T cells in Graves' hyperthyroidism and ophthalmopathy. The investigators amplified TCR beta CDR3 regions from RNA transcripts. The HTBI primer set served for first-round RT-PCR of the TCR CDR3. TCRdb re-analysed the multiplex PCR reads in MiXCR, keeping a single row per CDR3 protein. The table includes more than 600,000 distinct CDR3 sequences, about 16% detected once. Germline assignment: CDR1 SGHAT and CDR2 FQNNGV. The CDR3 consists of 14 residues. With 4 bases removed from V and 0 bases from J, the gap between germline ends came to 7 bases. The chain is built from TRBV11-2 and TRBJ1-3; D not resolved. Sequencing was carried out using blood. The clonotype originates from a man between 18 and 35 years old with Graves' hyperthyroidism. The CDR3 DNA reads TGTGCCAGCAGCTCGAGACTCTCTGGAAACACCATATATTTT. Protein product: CASSSRLSGNTIYF.